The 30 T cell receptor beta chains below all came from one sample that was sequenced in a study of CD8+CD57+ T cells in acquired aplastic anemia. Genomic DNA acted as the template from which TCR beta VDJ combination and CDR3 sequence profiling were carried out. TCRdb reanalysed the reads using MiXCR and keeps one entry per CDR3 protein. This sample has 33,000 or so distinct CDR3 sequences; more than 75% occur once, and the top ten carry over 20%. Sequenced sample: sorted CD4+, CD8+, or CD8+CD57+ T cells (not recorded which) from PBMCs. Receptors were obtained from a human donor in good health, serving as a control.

CDR3 sequence: CASSIGEGFYGYTF. DNA for the CDR3: TGTGCCAGTAGTATAGGAGAGGGGTTCTATGGCTACACCTTC. The genes are TRBV19 and TRBJ1-2, with D tentatively TRBD1 (5 bases). Germline V lookup: CDR1 LNHDA, CDR2 SQIVND (reference sequence). There are 14 residues in the CDR3. The ends were cut back, 1 base at V and 4 bases at J, with 10 bases in the middle. The variable domain in full, completed from reference TRBV19 and TRBJ1-2, reads DGGITQSPKYLFRKEGQNVTLSCEQNLNHDAMYWYRQDPGQGLRLIYYSQIVNDFQKGDIAEGYSVSREKKESFPLTVTSAQKNPTAFYLCASSIGEGFYGYTFGSGTRLTVV.

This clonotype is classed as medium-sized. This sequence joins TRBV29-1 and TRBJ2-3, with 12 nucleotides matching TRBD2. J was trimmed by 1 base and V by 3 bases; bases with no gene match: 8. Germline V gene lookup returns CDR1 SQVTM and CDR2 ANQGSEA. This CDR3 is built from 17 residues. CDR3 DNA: TGCAGCGTTGAGGTGGATCTAGCGGGGGGGCGCACAGATACGCAGTATTTT. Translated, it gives CSVEVDLAGGRTDTQYF.

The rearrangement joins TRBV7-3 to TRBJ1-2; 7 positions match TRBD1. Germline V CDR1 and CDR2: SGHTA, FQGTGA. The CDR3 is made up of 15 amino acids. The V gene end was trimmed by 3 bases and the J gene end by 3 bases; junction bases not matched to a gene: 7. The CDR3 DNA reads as TGTGCCAGCAGCTTGGGAGGAGGGACAGACTATGGCTACACCTTC. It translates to CASSLGGGTDYGYTF.

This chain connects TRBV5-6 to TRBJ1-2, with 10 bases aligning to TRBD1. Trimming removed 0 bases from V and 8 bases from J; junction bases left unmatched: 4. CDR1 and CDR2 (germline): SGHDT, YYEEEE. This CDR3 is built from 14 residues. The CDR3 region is CASSLGTGGLGYTF. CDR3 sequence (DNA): TGTGCCAGCAGCTTGGGGACAGGGGGTTTGGGCTACACCTTC.

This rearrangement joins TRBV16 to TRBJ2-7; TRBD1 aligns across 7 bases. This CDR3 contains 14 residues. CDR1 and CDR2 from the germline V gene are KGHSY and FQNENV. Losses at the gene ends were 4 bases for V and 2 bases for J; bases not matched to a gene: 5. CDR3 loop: CASSPGGVPYEQYF. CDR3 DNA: TGTGCCAGCAGCCCAGGGGGAGTTCCCTACGAGCAGTACTTC. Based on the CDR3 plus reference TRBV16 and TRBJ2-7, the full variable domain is GEEVAQTPKHLVRGEGQKAKLYCAPIKGHSYVFWYQQVLKNEFKFLISFQNENVFDETGMPKERFSAKCLPNSPCSLEIQATKLEDSAVYFCASSPGGVPYEQYFGPGTRLTVT.

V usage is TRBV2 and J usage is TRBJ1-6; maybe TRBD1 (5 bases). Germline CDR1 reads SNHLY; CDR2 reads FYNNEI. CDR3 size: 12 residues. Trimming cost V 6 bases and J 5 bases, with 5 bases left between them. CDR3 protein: CASRTDNSPLHF. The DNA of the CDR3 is TGTGCCAGCAGGACAGATAATTCACCCCTCCACTTT.

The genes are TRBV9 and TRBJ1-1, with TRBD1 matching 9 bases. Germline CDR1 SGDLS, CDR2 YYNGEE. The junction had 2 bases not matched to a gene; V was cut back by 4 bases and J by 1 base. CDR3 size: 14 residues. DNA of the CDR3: TGTGCCAGCAGCTCGGGACAGGGGAACACTGAAGCTTTCTTT. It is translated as CASSSGQGNTEAFF.

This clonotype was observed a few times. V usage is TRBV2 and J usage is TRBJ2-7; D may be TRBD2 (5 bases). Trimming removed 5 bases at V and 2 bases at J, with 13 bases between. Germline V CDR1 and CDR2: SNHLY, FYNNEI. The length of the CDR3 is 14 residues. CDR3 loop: CASSQEAVTYEQYF. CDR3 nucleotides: TGTGCCAGCAGTCAGGAGGCCGTTACCTACGAGCAGTACTTC.

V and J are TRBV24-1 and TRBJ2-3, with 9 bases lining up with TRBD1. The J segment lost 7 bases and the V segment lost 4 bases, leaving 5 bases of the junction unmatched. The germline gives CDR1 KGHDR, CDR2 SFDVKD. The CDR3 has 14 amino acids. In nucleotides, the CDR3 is TGTGCCACCAGTGACCGGGACAGGGAAAATACGCAGTATTTT. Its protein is CATSDRDRENTQYF.

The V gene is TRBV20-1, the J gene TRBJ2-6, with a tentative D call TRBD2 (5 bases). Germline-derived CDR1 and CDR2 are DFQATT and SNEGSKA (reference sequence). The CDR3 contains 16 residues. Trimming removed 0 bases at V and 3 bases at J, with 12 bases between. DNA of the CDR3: TGCAGTGCTAGAGATCGAGGGCAAGGTGGGGCCAACGTCCTGACTTTC. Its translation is CSARDRGQGGANVLTF.

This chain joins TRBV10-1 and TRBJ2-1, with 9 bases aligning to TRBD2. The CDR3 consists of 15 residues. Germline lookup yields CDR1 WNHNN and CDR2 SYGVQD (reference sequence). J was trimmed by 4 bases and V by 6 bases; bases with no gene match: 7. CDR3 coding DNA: TGCGCCAGCAGCGCGGGAGGGCCTGATTACAATGAGCAGTTCTTC. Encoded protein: CASSAGGPDYNEQFF.

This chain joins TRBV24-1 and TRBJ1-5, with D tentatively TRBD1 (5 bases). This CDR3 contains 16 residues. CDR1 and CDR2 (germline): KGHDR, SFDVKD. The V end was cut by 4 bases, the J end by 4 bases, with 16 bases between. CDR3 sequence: CATSESRGAGNQPQHF. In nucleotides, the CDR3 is TGTGCCACCAGTGAGTCTCGGGGAGCAGGGAATCAGCCCCAGCATTTT.

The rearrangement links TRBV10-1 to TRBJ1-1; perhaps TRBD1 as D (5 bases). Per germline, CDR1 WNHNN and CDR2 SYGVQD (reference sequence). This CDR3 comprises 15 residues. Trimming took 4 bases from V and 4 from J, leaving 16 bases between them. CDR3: CASSGGVRPLTEAFF. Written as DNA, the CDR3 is TGCGCCAGCAGTGGAGGGGTTAGGCCGCTCACTGAAGCTTTCTTT.

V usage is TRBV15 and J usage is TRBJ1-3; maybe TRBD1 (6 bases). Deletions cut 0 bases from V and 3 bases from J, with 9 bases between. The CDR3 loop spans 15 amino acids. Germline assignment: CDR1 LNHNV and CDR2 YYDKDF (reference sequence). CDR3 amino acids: CATSRDSRGGNTIYF. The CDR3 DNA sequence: TGTGCCACCAGCAGAGATAGCAGGGGTGGAAACACCATATATTTT. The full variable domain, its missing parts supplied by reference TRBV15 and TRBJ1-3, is DAMVIQNPRYQVTQFGKPVTLSCSQTLNHNVMYWYQQKSSQAPKLLFHYYDKDFNNEADTPDNFQSRRPNTSFCFLDIRSPGLGDTAMYLCATSRDSRGGNTIYFGEGSWLTVV.

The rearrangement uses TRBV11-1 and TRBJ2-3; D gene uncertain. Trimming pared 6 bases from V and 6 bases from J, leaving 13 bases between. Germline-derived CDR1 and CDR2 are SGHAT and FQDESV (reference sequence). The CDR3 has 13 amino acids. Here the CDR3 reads CASRTTVGDTQYF. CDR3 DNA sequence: TGTGCCAGCAGGACGACCGTGGGGGATACGCAGTATTTT.

The CDR3 is CSLRKGRRNSPLHF. DNA of the CDR3: TGCAGCCTAAGAAAAGGACGACGAAATTCACCCCTCCACTTT. This chain connects TRBV29-1 to TRBJ1-6, with D unclear. This CDR3 spans 14 amino acids. From germline, CDR1 is SQVTM and CDR2 ANQGSEA. V shed 8 bases and J shed 7 bases, with 18 bases lying between them.

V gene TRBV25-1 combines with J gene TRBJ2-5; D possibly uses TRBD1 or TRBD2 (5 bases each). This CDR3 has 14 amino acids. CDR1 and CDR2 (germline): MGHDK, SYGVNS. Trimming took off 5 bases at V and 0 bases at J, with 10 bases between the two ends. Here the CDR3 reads CASSRVGDQETQYF. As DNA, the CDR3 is TGTGCCAGCAGTAGGGTGGGGGACCAAGAGACCCAGTACTTC.

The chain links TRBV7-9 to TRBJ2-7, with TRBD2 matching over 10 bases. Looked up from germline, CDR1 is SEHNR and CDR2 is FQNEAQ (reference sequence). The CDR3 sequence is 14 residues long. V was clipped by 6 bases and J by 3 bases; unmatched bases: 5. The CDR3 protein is CASSPLAGSYEQYF. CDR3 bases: TGTGCCAGCAGTCCACTAGCGGGGAGCTACGAGCAGTACTTC.

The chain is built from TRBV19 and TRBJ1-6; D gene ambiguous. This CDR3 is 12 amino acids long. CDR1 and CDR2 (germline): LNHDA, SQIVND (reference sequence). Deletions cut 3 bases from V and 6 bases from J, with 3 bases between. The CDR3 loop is CASSIGNSPLHF. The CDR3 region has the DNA TGTGCCAGTAGTATCGGTAATTCACCCCTCCACTTT.

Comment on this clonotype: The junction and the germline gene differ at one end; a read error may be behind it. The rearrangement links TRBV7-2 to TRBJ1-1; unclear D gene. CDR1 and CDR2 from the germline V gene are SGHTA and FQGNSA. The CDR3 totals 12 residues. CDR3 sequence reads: CATSRDLAEAFF. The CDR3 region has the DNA TGTGCCACCAGCAGAGATCTCGCTGAAGCTTTCTTT.

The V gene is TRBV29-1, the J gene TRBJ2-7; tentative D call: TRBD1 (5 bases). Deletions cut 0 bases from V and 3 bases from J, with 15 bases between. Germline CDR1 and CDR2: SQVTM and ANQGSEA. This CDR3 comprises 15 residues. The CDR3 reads CSVEEGQSGSYEQYF. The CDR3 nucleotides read TGCAGCGTTGAAGAAGGACAATCCGGAAGCTACGAGCAGTACTTC.

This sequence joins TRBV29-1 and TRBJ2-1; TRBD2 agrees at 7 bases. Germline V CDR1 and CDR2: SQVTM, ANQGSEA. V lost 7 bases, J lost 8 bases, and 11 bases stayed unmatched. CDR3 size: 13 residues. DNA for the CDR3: TGCAGCGCTCCAGCGGGGTCGAGCGATGAGCAGTTCTTC. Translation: CSAPAGSSDEQFF.

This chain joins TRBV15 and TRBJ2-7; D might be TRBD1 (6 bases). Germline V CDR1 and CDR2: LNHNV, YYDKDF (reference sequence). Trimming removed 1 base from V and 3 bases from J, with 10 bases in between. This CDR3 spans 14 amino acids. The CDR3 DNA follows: TGTGCCACCAGCAGAGCAGGGACAAACTACGAGCAGTACTTC. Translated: CATSRAGTNYEQYF.

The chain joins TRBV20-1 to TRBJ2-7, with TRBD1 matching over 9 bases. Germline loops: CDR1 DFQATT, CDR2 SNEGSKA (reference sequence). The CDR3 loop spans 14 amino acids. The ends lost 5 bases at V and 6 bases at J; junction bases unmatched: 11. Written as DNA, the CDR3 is TGCAGTGCTTCACCCGGGACAGGGATCTTCGAGCAGTACTTC. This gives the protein CSASPGTGIFEQYF.

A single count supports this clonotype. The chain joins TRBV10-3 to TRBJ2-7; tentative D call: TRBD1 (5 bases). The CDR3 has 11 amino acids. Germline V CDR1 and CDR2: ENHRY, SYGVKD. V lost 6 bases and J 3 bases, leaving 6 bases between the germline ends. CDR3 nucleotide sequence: TGTGCCATCAGCAGGGACTACGAGCAGTACTTC. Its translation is CAISRDYEQYF.

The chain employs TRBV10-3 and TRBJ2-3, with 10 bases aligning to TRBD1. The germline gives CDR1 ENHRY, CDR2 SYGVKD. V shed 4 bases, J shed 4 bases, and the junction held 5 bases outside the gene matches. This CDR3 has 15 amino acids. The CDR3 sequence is CAISGGTGVADTQYF. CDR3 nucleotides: TGTGCCATCAGTGGGGGGACAGGGGTGGCAGATACGCAGTATTTT.

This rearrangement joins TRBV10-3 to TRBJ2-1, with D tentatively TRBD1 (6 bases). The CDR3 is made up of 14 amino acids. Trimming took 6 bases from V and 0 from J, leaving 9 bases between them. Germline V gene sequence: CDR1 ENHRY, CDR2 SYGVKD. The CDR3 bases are TGTGCCATCAGCCTGGACAGCTCCTACAATGAGCAGTTCTTC. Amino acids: CAISLDSSYNEQFF.

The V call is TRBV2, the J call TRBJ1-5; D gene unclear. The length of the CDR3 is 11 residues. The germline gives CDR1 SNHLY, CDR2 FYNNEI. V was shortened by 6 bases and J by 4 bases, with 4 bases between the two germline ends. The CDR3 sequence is CASRENQPQHF. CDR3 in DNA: TGTGCCAGCAGGGAGAATCAGCCCCAGCATTTT.

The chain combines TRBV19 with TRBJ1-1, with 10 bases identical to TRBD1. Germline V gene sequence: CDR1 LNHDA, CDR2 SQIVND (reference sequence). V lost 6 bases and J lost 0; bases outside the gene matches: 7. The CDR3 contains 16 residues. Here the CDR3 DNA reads TGTGCCAGTAGAGGACAGGGGGGTTCCTTGAACACTGAAGCTTTCTTT. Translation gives CASRGQGGSLNTEAFF.

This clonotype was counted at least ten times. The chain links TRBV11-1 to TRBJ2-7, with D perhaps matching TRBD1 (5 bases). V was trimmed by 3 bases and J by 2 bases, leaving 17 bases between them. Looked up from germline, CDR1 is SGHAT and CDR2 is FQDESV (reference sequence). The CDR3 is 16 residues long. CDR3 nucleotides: TGTGCCAGCAGCTTTAGCTCCTCAGGGAATACCTACGAGCAGTACTTC. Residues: CASSFSSSGNTYEQYF.